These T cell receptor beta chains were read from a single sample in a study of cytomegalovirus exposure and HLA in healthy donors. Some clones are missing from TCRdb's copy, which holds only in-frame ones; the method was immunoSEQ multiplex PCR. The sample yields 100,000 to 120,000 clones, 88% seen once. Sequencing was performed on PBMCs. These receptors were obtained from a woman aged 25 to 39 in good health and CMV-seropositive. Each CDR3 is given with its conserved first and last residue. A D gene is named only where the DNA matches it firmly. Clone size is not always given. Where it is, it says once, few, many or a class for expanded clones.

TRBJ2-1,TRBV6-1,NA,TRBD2,TGTGCCAGCAGTGTGGACGGGGGGGCCCTGGGTTACGAGCAGTTCTTC,CASSVDGGALGYEQFF
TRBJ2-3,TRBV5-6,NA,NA,TGTGCCAGCAGCTTGGTTATAGGGGCAGGGCACAGCACAGATACGCAGTATTTT,CASSLVIGAGHSTDTQYF
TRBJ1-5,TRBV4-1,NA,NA,TGCGCCAGCAGCCAAGGAGGGACTCAACCGCATCAGCCCCAGCATTTT,CASSQGGTQPHQPQHF
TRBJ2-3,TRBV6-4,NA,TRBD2,TGTGCCAGCAGTGACTCCCCGGGAGCGGGAGGCACAGATACGCAGTATTTT,CASSDSPGAGGTDTQYF
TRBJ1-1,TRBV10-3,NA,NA,TGTGCCATCTCTCAGGGCGCGAACACTGAAGCTTTCTTT,CAISQGANTEAFF
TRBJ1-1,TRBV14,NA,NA,TGTGCCAGCAGCCAAGATCTGGGCGCGTCGGAAGCTTTCTTT,CASSQDLGASEAFF
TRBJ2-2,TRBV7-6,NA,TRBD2,TGTGCCAGCAGCTCGGGACTAGCGGGGGGGAACACCGGGGAGCTGTTTTTT,CASSSGLAGGNTGELFF
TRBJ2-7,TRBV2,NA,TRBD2,TGTGCCAGCGTGAGGGAGCGGGAGAGGATCGAGCAGTACTTC,CASVRERERIEQYF
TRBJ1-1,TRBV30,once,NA,TGTGCCTGGATTAAGCACAAAACAGGGTTCAGCACTGAAGCTTTCTTT,CAWIKHKTGFSTEAFF
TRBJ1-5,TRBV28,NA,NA,TGTGCCAGCAGACGGGACACTCGGCTCCATCAGCCCCAGCATTTT,CASRRDTRLHQPQHF
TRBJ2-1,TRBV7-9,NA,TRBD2,TGTGCCAGCAGCTTAGATAGGGCTAGCGGGGAGGCTGGCAATGAGCAGTTCTTC,CASSLDRASGEAGNEQFF
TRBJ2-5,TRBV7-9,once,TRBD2,TGTGCCAGCAGCTCCACCTTGGGGGGGGTCGAGACCCAGTACTTC,CASSSTLGGVETQYF
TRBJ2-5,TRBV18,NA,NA,TGTGCCAGCTCAGCCTACGGGGAGACCCAGTACTTC,CASSAYGETQYF
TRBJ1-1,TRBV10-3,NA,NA,TGTGCCATCAGTAGCCACCTCCGGGGGGACACTGAAGCTTTCTTT,CAISSHLRGDTEAFF
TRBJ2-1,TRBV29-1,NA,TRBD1,TGCAGCGTTGAGCCTCTAGACGGGACAGAGTACAATGAGCAGTTCTTC,CSVEPLDGTEYNEQFF
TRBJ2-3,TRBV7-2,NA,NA,TGTGCCAGCAGCTTCAGTAGCACAGATACGCAGTATTTT,CASSFSSTDTQYF
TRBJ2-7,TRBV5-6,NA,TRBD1,TGTGCCAGCAGCGTGACAGGGGGATACGAGCAGTACTTC,CASSVTGGYEQYF
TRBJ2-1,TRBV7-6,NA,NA,TGTGCCAGCAGCTTAGCGCCAGGCAATGAGCAGTTCTTC,CASSLAPGNEQFF
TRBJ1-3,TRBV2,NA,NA,TGTGCCAGCAGGAGCCAAGCTTTCGGGAACACCATATATTTT,CASRSQAFGNTIYF
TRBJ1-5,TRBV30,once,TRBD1,TGTGCCTGGAGCGTCCGCCTCAGGGGGCCGGGGCAGCCCCAGCATTTT,CAWSVRLRGPGQPQHF
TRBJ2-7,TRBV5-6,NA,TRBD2,TGTGCCAGCAGCTTGACTAGCGGGAGAGATCCCTACGAGCAGTACTTC,CASSLTSGRDPYEQYF
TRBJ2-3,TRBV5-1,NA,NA,TGCGCCAGCAGCAGTGACTCTCCAGATACGCAGTATTTT,CASSSDSPDTQYF
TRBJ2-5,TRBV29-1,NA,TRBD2,TGCAGCGTCCTACACCCCCCCCTAGCGGGGGGGAAAGAGACCCAGTACTTC,CSVLHPPLAGGKETQYF
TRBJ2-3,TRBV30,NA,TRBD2,TGTGCCTGGAGTCCTTTAGCGGGAGATACGCAGTATTTT,CAWSPLAGDTQYF
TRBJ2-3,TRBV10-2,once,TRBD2,TGCGCCAGCAGGGCTAGCGGGGGTTCAGGAGATACGCAGTATTTT,CASRASGGSGDTQYF
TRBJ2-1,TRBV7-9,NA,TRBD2,TGTGCCAGCAGCTTAGTTTTAGCGGGCCGCAATGAGCAGTTCTTC,CASSLVLAGRNEQFF
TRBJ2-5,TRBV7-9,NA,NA,TGTGCCAGCAGCTTACGTGGCGGGTTCATCCAAGAGACCCAGTACTTC,CASSLRGGFIQETQYF
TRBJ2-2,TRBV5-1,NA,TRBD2,TGCGCCAGCAGCTATAGCGGGAGTACCGGGGAGCTGTTTTTT,CASSYSGSTGELFF
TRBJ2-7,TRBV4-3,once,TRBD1,TGCGCCAGCAGCCAAGATGCAGGACAGGGAGGCTACGAGCAGTACTTC,CASSQDAGQGGYEQYF
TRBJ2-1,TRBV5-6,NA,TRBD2,TGTGCCAGCAGCCTGGGACTAGCGGGATTCAATGAGCAGTTCTTC,CASSLGLAGFNEQFF
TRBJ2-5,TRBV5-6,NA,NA,TGTGCCAGCAGCTATTCTGAGACCCAGTACTTC,CASSYSETQYF
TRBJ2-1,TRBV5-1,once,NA,TGCGCCAGCAGCTTGTGGGAGGTAGGCGATGAGCAGTTCTTC,CASSLWEVGDEQFF
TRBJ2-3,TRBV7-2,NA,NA,TGTGCCAGCAGCTTAGTTTCGACAGGTAGCACAGATACGCAGTATTTT,CASSLVSTGSTDTQYF
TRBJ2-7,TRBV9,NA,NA,TGTGCCAGCAGCGCAGGGTACGGGGGCGAGCAGTACTTC,CASSAGYGGEQYF
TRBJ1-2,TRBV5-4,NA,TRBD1,TGTGCCAGCAGCCAATATGACAGGGCTGGCTACACCTTC,CASSQYDRAGYTF
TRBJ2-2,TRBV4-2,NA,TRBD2,TGTGCCAGCACCGCCGAAGAGGGAGGGAACGGGGAGCTGTTTTTT,CASTAEEGGNGELFF
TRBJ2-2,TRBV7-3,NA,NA,TGTGCCAGCAGCTTAACGAGGAACACCGGGGAGCTGTTTTTT,CASSLTRNTGELFF
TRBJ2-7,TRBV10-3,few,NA,TGTGCCACCCGAGATTACGAGCAGTACTTC,CATRDYEQYF
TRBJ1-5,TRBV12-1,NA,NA,TGTGCCAGCAGCAGACATCCAGACAGAAGCAATCAGCCCCAGCATTTT,CASSRHPDRSNQPQHF
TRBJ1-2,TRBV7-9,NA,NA,TGTGCCAGCAGCCTGGACAGTGGCTATGGCTACACCTTC,CASSLDSGYGYTF
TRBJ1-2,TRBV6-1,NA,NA,TGTGCCAGCAAGAGTACGGGTGGCTACACCTTC,CASKSTGGYTF
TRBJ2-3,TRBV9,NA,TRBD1,TGTGCCAGCAGCGTATCCGGGACAGGGTTCCCAGATACGCAGTATTTT,CASSVSGTGFPDTQYF
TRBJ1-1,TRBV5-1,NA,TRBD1,TGCGCCAGCAGCCGGGGGACAGGGGTGAACACTGAAGCTTTCTTT,CASSRGTGVNTEAFF
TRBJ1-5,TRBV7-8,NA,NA,TGTGCCAGCAGCTTGGCAGGGCACAATCAGCCCCAGCATTTT,CASSLAGHNQPQHF
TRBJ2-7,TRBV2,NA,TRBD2,TGTGCCAGCAGTGAAGGGCGGGGGGACTACGAGCAGTACTTC,CASSEGRGDYEQYF
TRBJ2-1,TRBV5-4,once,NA,TGTGCCAGCAGCACGGACAGCTACAATGAGCAGTTCTTC,CASSTDSYNEQFF
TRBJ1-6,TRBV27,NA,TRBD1,TGTGCCAGCAGCAGGGACAGGGGTCATTCACCCCTCCACTTT,CASSRDRGHSPLHF
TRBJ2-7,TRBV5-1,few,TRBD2,TGCGCCAGCAGCTTAGTAGCGGGAGGAGGATACGAGCAGTACTTC,CASSLVAGGGYEQYF
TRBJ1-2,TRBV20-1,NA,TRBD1,TGCAGTGCCCGGACAGGGGGCGGCTACACCTTC,CSARTGGGYTF
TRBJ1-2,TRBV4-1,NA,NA,TGCGCCAGCAGCCAAGAGGAACGGGATTTTAACTCTGGCTACACCTTC,CASSQEERDFNSGYTF
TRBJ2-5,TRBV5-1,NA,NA,TGCGCCAGCAGAGGAACAGGGCCCCGAGAGACCCAGTACTTC,CASRGTGPRETQYF
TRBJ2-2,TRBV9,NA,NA,TGTGCCAGCAGTGAGAGTACCGGGGAGCTGTTTTTT,CASSESTGELFF
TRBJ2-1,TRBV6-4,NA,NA,TGTGCCGACACCAATGAGCAGTTCTTC,CADTNEQFF
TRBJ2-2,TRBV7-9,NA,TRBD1,TGTGCCAGCAGCTTAAGACAGGGGGCCGCCGGGGAGCTGTTTTTT,CASSLRQGAAGELFF